This T cell receptor beta chain was identified in a study of CD8 T cells in Susac syndrome. RNA, at about 0.5 to 1 ug, was reverse transcribed with random hexamers. TCRdb independently ran MiXCR on the immunoSEQ multiplex PCR reads; one entry per CDR3 protein. The profile shows 230,000 or so distinct CDR3 sequences, 95% of them singletons. This CDR3 has 16 amino acids. V was pared by 0 bases and J by 3 bases, with 5 bases of the junction left unmatched. Germline V gene lookup returns CDR1 SGDLS and CDR2 YYNGEE. Sequencing input: CD4+ T cells from PBMCs. The chain couples TRBV9 to TRBJ2-1; TRBD1 matches 8 bases. The receptor's source is a human donor with multiple sclerosis. DNA for the CDR3: TGTGCCAGCAGCGTAGGTCCAGGGGGCGGCTACAATGAGCAGTTCTTC. Protein product: CASSVGPGGGYNEQFF.